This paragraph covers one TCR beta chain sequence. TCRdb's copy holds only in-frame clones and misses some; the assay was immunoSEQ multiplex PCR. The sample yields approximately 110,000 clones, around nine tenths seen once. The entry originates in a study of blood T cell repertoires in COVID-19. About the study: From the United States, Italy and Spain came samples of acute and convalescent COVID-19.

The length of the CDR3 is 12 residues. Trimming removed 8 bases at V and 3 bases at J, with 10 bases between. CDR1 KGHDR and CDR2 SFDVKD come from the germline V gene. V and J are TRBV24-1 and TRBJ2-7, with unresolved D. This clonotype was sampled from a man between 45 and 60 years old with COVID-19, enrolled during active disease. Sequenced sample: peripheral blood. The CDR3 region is CATNAISYEQYV. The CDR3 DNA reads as TGTGCCACCAACGCGATAAGCTACGAGCAGTACGTC.